These 3 T cell receptor beta chains originate from one sample sequenced in a study of blood T cell repertoires in COVID-19. Sequencing was performed with immunoSEQ multiplex PCR; in TCRdb, only in-frame clones are kept and a portion is missing. The sample contains over 100,000 clones, 65% to 90% of which appear only once. The sequenced sample was peripheral blood. The receptors were sampled from a woman aged 60 to 75 with active or convalescent COVID-19.

This clone was seen a few times. The chain combines TRBV7-2 with TRBJ1-4, with 7 positions matching TRBD1. Germline loops: CDR1 SGHTA, CDR2 FQGNSA. CDR3 length: 14 amino acids. The J segment lost 5 bases and the V segment lost 5 bases, leaving 5 bases of the junction unmatched. Here the CDR3 reads CASSTGGQNEKLFF. The CDR3 DNA is TGTGCCAGCAGCACCGGGGGACAGAATGAAAAACTGTTTTTT. Full variable domain (outside the CDR3, taken from reference TRBV7-2 and TRBJ1-4): GAGVSQSPSNKVTEKGKDVELRCDPISGHTALYWYRQSLGQGLEFLIYFQGNSAPDKSGLPSDRFSAERTGGSVSTLTIQRTQQEDSAVYLCASSTGGQNEKLFFGSGTQLSVL.

The chain recombines TRBV6-1 with TRBJ1-2; TRBD1 matches 11 bases. Losses at the gene ends were 3 bases for V and 5 bases for J; bases not matched to a gene: 2. Germline V CDR1 and CDR2: MNHNS, SASEGT. There are 14 residues in the CDR3. The CDR3 DNA reads as TGTGCCAGCAGTGAGGGACAGGGGGTTTATGGCTACACCTTC. Protein sequence: CASSEGQGVYGYTF.

This clone was seen a handful of times. The V call is TRBV5-6, the J call TRBJ2-2, with TRBD2 matching over 11 bases. Germline V CDR1 and CDR2: SGHDT, YYEEEE. With V trimmed by 4 bases and J by 4 bases, 9 bases remained unmatched. The CDR3 is made up of 17 amino acids. CDR3 bases: TGTGCCAGCAGCCGATGGCTAGCGGGGGGCCCCACCGGGGAGCTGTTTTTT. Translating gives CASSRWLAGGPTGELFF.